The rows below give T cell receptor beta chains drawn from one sample of a study of blood T cell repertoires in COVID-19. The table came from immunoSEQ multiplex PCR; TCRdb's copy has only in-frame clones and leaves some out. The table has about 150,000 clones, about 86% seen once. Sequencing used peripheral blood. Receptors were obtained from a woman between 70 and 85 years old with acute or convalescent COVID-19. The CDR3 runs from the conserved cysteine through the conserved F or W. The order of the fields is J gene, clone size, V gene, D gene, CDR3 DNA, CDR3 protein. The D gene is left open where the match is weak. Not every row has a clone size; where given, it reads once, few, many or a size class.

J gene: TRBJ2-2; clone size: .; V gene: TRBV19; D gene: TRBD2; CDR3 DNA: TGTGCCAGTAGTACGGGAGCGGGGGGGAACACCGGGGAGCTGTTTTTT; CDR3 protein: CASSTGAGGNTGELFF
J gene: TRBJ2-1; clone size: .; V gene: TRBV12-5; D gene: TRBD1; CDR3 DNA: TGTGCTAGTGGTTTTGACAGGGGCTCCTACAATGAGCAGTTCTTC; CDR3 protein: CASGFDRGSYNEQFF
J gene: TRBJ1-1; clone size: .; V gene: TRBV4-3; D gene: TRBD1; CDR3 DNA: TGCGCCAGCAGCCAAGGCAAAGGGGGCATTGAAGCTTTCTTT; CDR3 protein: CASSQGKGGIEAFF
J gene: TRBJ2-7; clone size: .; V gene: TRBV30; D gene: TRBD1; CDR3 DNA: TGTGCCTGGAGTGTACCCCGGGACAGGGTGAGCGAGCAGTACTTC; CDR3 protein: CAWSVPRDRVSEQYF
J gene: TRBJ2-1; clone size: .; V gene: TRBV5-4; D gene: TRBD2; CDR3 DNA: TGTGCCAGCAGCCTGAGGGTTCGCGGGAGCGGGCACAATGAGCAGTTCTTC; CDR3 protein: CASSLRVRGSGHNEQFF
J gene: TRBJ1-1; clone size: .; V gene: TRBV7-3; D gene: .; CDR3 DNA: TGTGCCAGCAGCCTAAAGAGGAACACTGAAGCTTTCTTT; CDR3 protein: CASSLKRNTEAFF
J gene: TRBJ2-3; clone size: .; V gene: TRBV7-2; D gene: TRBD2; CDR3 DNA: TGTGCCAGCAGCTTAGTTGGGAGGGCTAGCACAGATACGCAGTATTTT; CDR3 protein: CASSLVGRASTDTQYF
J gene: TRBJ1-6; clone size: .; V gene: TRBV30; D gene: .; CDR3 DNA: TGTGCCTGGACAGACTCCGAGTTTACCTATAATTCACCCCTCCACTTT; CDR3 protein: CAWTDSEFTYNSPLHF
J gene: TRBJ1-6; clone size: .; V gene: TRBV27; D gene: TRBD1; CDR3 DNA: TGTGCCAGTCGGGAACGGGACAGGAATTCACCCCTCCACTTT; CDR3 protein: CASRERDRNSPLHF
J gene: TRBJ1-2; clone size: .; V gene: TRBV19; D gene: TRBD1; CDR3 DNA: TGTGCCAGTAGTATCAGGGGGCAGAACTATGGCTACACCTTC; CDR3 protein: CASSIRGQNYGYTF
J gene: TRBJ2-7; clone size: once; V gene: TRBV28; D gene: .; CDR3 DNA: TGTGCCAGCAGACAGGCGAGCTCCTACGAGCAGTACTTC; CDR3 protein: CASRQASSYEQYF
J gene: TRBJ2-3; clone size: .; V gene: TRBV7-2; D gene: TRBD2; CDR3 DNA: TGTGCCAGCAGCCTAAGGACTAGCGGGCTCCGGGCAGATACGCAGTATTTT; CDR3 protein: CASSLRTSGLRADTQYF
J gene: TRBJ1-5; clone size: .; V gene: TRBV19; D gene: TRBD1; CDR3 DNA: TGTGCCAGTAACCCGACAGGGGGCCGTGCGGGCAATCAGCCCCAGCATTTT; CDR3 protein: CASNPTGGRAGNQPQHF
J gene: TRBJ1-1; clone size: few; V gene: TRBV7-2; D gene: .; CDR3 DNA: TGTGCCAGCAGCTTAGCGGGGGGATCTAAAGCTTTCTTT; CDR3 protein: CASSLAGGSKAFF
J gene: TRBJ1-2; clone size: .; V gene: TRBV6-5; D gene: .; CDR3 DNA: TGTGCCAGCAGTTACTCACGGGGATATGGCTACACCTTC; CDR3 protein: CASSYSRGYGYTF
J gene: TRBJ2-1; clone size: .; V gene: TRBV28; D gene: TRBD2; CDR3 DNA: TGTGCCAGCAGTTTTATTTGGACTAGCGGGAGGAAGGAGCAGTTCTTC; CDR3 protein: CASSFIWTSGRKEQFF
J gene: TRBJ1-2; clone size: .; V gene: TRBV24-1; D gene: .; CDR3 DNA: TGTGCCACCAGCGGGAATAATGGCTACACCTTC; CDR3 protein: CATSGNNGYTF
J gene: TRBJ1-1; clone size: .; V gene: TRBV6-5; D gene: TRBD1; CDR3 DNA: TGTGCCAGCAGACCCACAGGGGGCCCTGAAGCTTTCTTT; CDR3 protein: CASRPTGGPEAFF
J gene: TRBJ2-2; clone size: .; V gene: TRBV6-5; D gene: .; CDR3 DNA: TGTGCCAGCAGTTTGGACAGCAACACCGGGGAGCTGTTTTTT; CDR3 protein: CASSLDSNTGELFF